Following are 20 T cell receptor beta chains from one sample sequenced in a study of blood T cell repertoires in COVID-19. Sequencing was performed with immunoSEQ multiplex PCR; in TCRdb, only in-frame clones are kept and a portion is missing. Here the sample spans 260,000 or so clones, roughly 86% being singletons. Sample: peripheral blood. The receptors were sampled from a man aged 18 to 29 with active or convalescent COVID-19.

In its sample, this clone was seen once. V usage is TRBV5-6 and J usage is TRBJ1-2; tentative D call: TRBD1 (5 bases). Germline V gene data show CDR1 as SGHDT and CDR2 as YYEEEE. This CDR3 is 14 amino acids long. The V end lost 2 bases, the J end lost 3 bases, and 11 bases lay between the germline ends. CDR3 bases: TGTGCCAGCAGCTTAGGGCAGGGCTACTATGGCTACACCTTC. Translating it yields CASSLGQGYYGYTF.

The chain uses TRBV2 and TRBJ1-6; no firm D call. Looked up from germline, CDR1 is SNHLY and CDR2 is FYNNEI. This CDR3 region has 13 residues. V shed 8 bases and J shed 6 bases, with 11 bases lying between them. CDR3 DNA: TGTGCCAGCTTTCGGGGTTTTAATTCACCCCTCCACTTT. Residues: CASFRGFNSPLHF.

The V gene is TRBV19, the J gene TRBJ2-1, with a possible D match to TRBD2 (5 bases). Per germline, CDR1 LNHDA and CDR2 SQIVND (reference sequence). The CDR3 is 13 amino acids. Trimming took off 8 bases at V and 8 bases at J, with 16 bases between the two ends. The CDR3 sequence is CASHPPGNYEQFF. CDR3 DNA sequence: TGTGCCAGTCACCCCCCCGGGAATTATGAGCAGTTCTTC. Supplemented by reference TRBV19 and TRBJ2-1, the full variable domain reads DGGITQSPKYLFRKEGQNVTLSCEQNLNHDAMYWYRQDPGQGLRLIYYSQIVNDFQKGDIAEGYSVSREKKESFPLTVTSAQKNPTAFYLCASHPPGNYEQFFGPGTRLTVL.

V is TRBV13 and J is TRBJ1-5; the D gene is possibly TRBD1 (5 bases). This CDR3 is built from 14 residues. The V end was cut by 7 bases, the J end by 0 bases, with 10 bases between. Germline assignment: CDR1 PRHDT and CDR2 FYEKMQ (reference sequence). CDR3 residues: CASTQGRSNQPQHF. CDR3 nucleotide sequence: TGTGCCAGCACCCAGGGCCGTAGCAATCAGCCCCAGCATTTT. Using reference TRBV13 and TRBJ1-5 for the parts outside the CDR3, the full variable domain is AAGVIQSPRHLIKEKRETATLKCYPIPRHDTVYWYQQGPGQDPQFLISFYEKMQSDKGSIPDRFSAQQFSDYHSELNMSSLELGDSALYFCASTQGRSNQPQHFGDGTRLSIL.

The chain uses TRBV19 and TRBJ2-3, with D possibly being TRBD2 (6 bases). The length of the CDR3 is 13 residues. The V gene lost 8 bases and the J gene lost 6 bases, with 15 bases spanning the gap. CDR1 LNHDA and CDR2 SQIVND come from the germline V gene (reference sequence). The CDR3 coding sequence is TGTGCCAGTCGGCTAGCGAGCATGGATACGCAGTATTTT. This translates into CASRLASMDTQYF.

Written as DNA, the CDR3 is TGTGCCAGCAGCTTTGGCTCACCCAATGAGCAGTTCTTC. Residues: CASSFGSPNEQFF. The chain combines TRBV5-4 with TRBJ2-1; D not certain. Trimming left V 2 bases short and J 6 bases short, with 9 bases between. The germline gives CDR1 SGHNT, CDR2 YYREEE (reference sequence). The CDR3 length is 13 residues.

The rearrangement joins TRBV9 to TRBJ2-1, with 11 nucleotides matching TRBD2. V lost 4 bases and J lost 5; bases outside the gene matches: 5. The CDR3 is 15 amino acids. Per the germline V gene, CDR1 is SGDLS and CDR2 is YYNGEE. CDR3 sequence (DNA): TGTGCCAGCAGCCCACTAGCGGGGGATAACAATGAGCAGTTCTTC. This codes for CASSPLAGDNNEQFF.

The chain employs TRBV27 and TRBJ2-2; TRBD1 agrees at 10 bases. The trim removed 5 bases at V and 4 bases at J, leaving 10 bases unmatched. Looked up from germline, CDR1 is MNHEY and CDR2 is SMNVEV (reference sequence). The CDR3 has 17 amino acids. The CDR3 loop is CASSLRQGATITGELFF. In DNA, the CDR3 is TGTGCCAGCAGTCTCCGACAGGGGGCAACGATCACCGGGGAGCTGTTTTTT.

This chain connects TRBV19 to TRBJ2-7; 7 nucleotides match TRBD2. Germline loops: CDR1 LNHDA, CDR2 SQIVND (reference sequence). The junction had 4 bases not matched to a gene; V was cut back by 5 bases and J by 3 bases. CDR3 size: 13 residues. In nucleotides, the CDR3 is TGTGCCAGTAGTGATTCGGGGGGCTACGAGCAGTACTTC. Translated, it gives CASSDSGGYEQYF.

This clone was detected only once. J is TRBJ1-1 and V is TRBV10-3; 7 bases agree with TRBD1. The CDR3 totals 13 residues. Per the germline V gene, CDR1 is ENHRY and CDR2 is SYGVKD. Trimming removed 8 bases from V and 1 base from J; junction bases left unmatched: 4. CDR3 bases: TGTGCCATCGGCCAGGGGGGGAACACTGAAGCTTTCTTT. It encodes CAIGQGGNTEAFF.

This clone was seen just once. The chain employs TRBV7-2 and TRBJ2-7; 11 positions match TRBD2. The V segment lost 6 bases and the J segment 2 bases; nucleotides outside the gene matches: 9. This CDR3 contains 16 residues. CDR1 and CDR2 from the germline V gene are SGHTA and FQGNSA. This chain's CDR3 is CASRPLTSGGAYEQYF. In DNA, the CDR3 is TGTGCCAGCAGGCCCCTCACTAGCGGGGGCGCCTACGAGCAGTACTTC.

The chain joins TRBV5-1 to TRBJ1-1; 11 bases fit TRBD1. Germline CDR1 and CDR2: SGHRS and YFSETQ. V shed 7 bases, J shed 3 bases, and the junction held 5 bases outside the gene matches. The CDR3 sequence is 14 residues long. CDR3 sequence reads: CASRDRGRDTEAFF. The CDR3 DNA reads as TGCGCCAGCCGGGACAGGGGGAGGGACACTGAAGCTTTCTTT.

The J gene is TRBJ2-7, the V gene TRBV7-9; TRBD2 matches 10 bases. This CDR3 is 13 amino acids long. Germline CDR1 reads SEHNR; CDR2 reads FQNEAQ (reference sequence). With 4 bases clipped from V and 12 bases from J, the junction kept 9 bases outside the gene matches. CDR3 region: CASSSTTSGEWYF. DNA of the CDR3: TGTGCCAGCAGCTCGACAACTAGCGGGGAATGGTACTTC.

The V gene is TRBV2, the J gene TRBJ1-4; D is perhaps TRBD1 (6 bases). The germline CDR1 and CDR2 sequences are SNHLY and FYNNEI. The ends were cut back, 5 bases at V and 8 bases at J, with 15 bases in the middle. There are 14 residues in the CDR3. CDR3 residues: CASSRGRREEKLFF. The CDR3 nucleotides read TGTGCCAGCAGTAGGGGGAGAAGGGAAGAAAAACTGTTTTTT.

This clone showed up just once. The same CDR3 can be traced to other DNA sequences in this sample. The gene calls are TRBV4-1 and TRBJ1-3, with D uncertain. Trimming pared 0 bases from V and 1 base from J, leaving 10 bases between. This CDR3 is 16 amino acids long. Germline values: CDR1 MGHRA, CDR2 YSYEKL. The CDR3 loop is CASSQDRGISGNTIYF. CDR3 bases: TGCGCCAGCAGCCAAGATAGAGGGATTTCTGGAAACACCATATATTTT.

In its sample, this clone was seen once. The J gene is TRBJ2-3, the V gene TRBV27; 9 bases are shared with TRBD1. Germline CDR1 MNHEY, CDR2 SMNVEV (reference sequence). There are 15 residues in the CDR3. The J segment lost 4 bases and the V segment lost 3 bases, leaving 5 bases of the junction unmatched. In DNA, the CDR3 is TGTGCCAGCAGTTTGACAGGGGGTGTTTCAGATACGCAGTATTTT. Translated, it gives CASSLTGGVSDTQYF.

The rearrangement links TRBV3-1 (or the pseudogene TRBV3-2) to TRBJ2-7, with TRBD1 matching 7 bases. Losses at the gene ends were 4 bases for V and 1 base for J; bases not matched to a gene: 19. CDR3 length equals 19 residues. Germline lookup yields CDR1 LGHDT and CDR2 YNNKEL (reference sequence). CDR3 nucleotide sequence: TGTGCCAGCAGCCCCCACCCCTCCATTAGGGCAGGGGGATCCTACGAGCAGTACTTC. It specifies CASSPHPSIRAGGSYEQYF.

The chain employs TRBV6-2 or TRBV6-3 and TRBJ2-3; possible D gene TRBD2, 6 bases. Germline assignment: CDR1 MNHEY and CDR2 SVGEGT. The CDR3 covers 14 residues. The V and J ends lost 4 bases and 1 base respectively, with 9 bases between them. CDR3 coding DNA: TGTGCCAGCAGTTCCCAGCGGGGCACAGATACGCAGTATTTT. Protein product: CASSSQRGTDTQYF.

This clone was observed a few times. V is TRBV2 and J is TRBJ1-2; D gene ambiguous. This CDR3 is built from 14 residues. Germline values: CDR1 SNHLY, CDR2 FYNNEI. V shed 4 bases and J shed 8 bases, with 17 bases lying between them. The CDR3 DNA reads TGTGCCAGCAGTGTTCGAGCGGTCTTGTCCGGCTACACCTTC. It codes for CASSVRAVLSGYTF.

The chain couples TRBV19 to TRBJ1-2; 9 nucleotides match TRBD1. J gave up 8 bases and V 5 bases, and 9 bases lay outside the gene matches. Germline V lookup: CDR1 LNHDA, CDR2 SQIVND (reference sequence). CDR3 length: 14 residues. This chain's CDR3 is CASSPDRGIGGYTF. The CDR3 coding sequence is TGTGCCAGTAGTCCGGACAGGGGAATAGGCGGCTACACCTTC.